This T cell receptor beta chain was observed in a study of T cells in Graves' hyperthyroidism and ophthalmopathy. TCR beta CDR3 region amplification was performed from RNA transcripts. HTBI primers were employed in a first-round RT-PCR of the TCR CDR3. Using its own MiXCR run on the multiplex PCR reads, TCRdb lists one record per CDR3 protein. The profile shows about 640,000 distinct CDR3 sequences, about 14% of them singletons. This CDR3 comprises 14 residues. With 6 bases removed from V and 3 bases from J, the gap between germline ends came to 11 bases. The sequence derives from a woman between 50 and 59 years old with Graves' ophthalmopathy. The gene calls are TRBV12-3 or TRBV12-4 and TRBJ2-2; tentative D call: TRBD1 (6 bases). The sequencing sample was made of blood. CDR3 bases: TGTGCCAGCAGACCTACAGGGTACACCGGGGAGCTGTTTTTT. This encodes CASRPTGYTGELFF.